These 27 T cell receptor beta chains share one sample of origin, sequenced in a study of blood T cell repertoires in COVID-19. The repertoire was sequenced with immunoSEQ multiplex PCR; TCRdb's copy has only in-frame clones and lacks some. The table lists over 90,000 clones, over 65% of them singletons. Sequenced sample: peripheral blood. The receptors shown here come from a man between 65 and 85 years old with COVID-19, enrolled during active disease.

This sequence joins TRBV6-1 and TRBJ1-5; D unresolved. The CDR3 contains 16 residues. The germline V gene has CDR1 MNHNS and CDR2 SASEGT. V shed 1 base and J shed 6 bases, with 16 bases lying between them. The chain's CDR3 is CASSEVSGRWGQPQHF. Here the CDR3 DNA reads TGTGCCAGCAGTGAAGTGAGCGGTCGGTGGGGTCAGCCCCAGCATTTT.

J is TRBJ2-3 and V is TRBV11-2, with TRBD1 identical over 8 bases. Germline lookup yields CDR1 SGHAT and CDR2 FQNNGV. The CDR3 length is 14 residues. The junction had 11 bases not matched to a gene; V was cut back by 9 bases and J by 6 bases. The CDR3 sequence is CASQRRQGADTQYF. The CDR3 DNA follows: TGTGCCAGTCAGCGTCGGCAGGGGGCGGATACGCAGTATTTT.

This chain uses TRBV27 with TRBJ2-5, with D possibly TRBD1 on 6 matching bases. The CDR3 totals 14 residues. Germline loops: CDR1 MNHEY, CDR2 SMNVEV (reference sequence). The V and J ends lost 6 bases and 1 base respectively, with 12 bases between them. CDR3 nucleotides: TGTGCCAGCAGCGTTTGGGGGCCCCAAGAGACCCAGTACTTC. It yields the protein CASSVWGPQETQYF.

The sample holds one count of this clone. V and J are TRBV27 and TRBJ2-3; D gene uncertain. The CDR3 has 13 residues. Between the trimmed V and J ends, which lost 5 bases and 8 bases, there was a span of 14 bases. The germline gives CDR1 MNHEY, CDR2 SMNVEV (reference sequence). The CDR3 DNA reads as TGTGCCAGCAGTACCCGAGCGCTGGGTACGCAGTATTTT. Its protein product is CASSTRALGTQYF.

This clone appeared a few times. CDR3 DNA sequence: TGTGCCAGTAGTAGGGACAGGAATCAGCCCCAGCATTTT. Protein sequence: CASSRDRNQPQHF. The rearrangement uses TRBV19 and TRBJ1-5, with TRBD1 matching over 8 bases. This CDR3 contains 13 residues. The V gene end was trimmed by 4 bases and the J gene end by 4 bases; junction bases not matched to a gene: 0. The germline V gene has CDR1 LNHDA and CDR2 SQIVND (reference sequence).

This clone is medium-sized within its sample. The rearrangement links TRBV3-1 (or the pseudogene TRBV3-2) to TRBJ2-1; TRBD2 aligns across 7 bases. The length of the CDR3 is 12 residues. CDR1 LGHDT and CDR2 YNNKEL come from the germline V gene (reference sequence). The CDR3 DNA reads TGTGCAGCGGGGAGCTCCTACAATGAGCAGTTCTTC. It specifies CAAGSSYNEQFF.

The J gene is TRBJ1-5, the V gene TRBV24-1, with 12 bases matching TRBD1. J gave up 4 bases and V 2 bases, and 5 bases lay outside the gene matches. The CDR3 sequence is 17 residues long. Germline V lookup: CDR1 KGHDR, CDR2 SFDVKD. CDR3: CATSDSGTGGVNQPQHF. CDR3 nucleotides: TGTGCCACCAGTGATTCCGGGACAGGGGGCGTAAATCAGCCCCAGCATTTT.

The rearrangement uses TRBV5-5 and TRBJ1-1, with TRBD1 identical over 7 bases. The CDR3 sequence is 16 residues long. Germline values: CDR1 SGHKS, CDR2 YYEKEE (reference sequence). V trimming: 1 base; J trimming: 4 bases; junction bases outside the gene matches: 10. The CDR3 loop is CASSLTRQGLGTEAFF. The CDR3 DNA reads TGTGCCAGCAGCTTGACCCGACAGGGCTTGGGCACTGAAGCTTTCTTT.

This clone was recorded only once. V gene TRBV15 combines with J gene TRBJ2-1, with 13 bases fitting TRBD2. CDR1 is LNHNV and CDR2 is YYDKDF in the germline V gene (reference sequence). The CDR3 extends over 20 amino acids. Unmatched junction bases numbered 9, after V lost 1 base and J lost 0 bases. The CDR3 DNA follows: TGTGCCACCAGCAGAGGGAGACTAGCGGGAGGCATAATCTCCTACAATGAGCAGTTCTTC. The encoded protein is CATSRGRLAGGIISYNEQFF.

Here the CDR3 reads CASSEGAKQYF. The CDR3 region has the DNA TGTGCCAGCAGTGAAGGGGCTAAGCAGTACTTC. This chain uses TRBV2 with TRBJ2-7; unclear D gene. V gave up 1 base and J gave up 8 bases, with 6 bases separating them. This CDR3 spans 11 amino acids. Per the germline V gene, CDR1 is SNHLY and CDR2 is FYNNEI.

The J gene is TRBJ1-1, the V gene TRBV3-1 (or the pseudogene TRBV3-2), with 9 bases lining up with TRBD1. Trimming at V came to 4 bases and at J to 8 bases, leaving 5 bases not matched to a gene. Germline V gene sequence: CDR1 LGHDT, CDR2 YNNKEL (reference sequence). The CDR3 sequence is 13 residues long. The CDR3 spells CASSPRDRAEAFF. The CDR3 region has the DNA TGTGCCAGCAGCCCCAGGGACAGGGCCGAAGCTTTCTTT.

The chain has TRBV3-1 (or the pseudogene TRBV3-2) and TRBJ1-2, with TRBD1 matching 7 bases. Germline-derived CDR1 and CDR2 are LGHDT and YNNKEL (reference sequence). Losses at the gene ends were 5 bases for V and 8 bases for J; bases not matched to a gene: 14. The CDR3 spans 15 residues. CDR3: CASSYTGAAGGGYTF. For the CDR3, the DNA is TGTGCCAGCAGCTACACAGGGGCCGCTGGGGGCGGCTACACCTTC.

The chain joins TRBV7-5 to TRBJ2-2; the table's D call TRBD1 went unverified against the DNA. TRBV7-5 is a documented pseudogene. CDR3 length: 15 amino acids. The CDR3 reads CVRSLDRLNTGELFF. The CDR3 DNA reads as TGTGTCAGAAGCTTGGACAGGCTAAACACCGGGGAGCTGTTTTTT.

This clone appeared a single time. V and J are TRBV7-2 and TRBJ2-1, with D possibly being TRBD2 (6 bases). V was cut by 5 bases and J by 7 bases, with 12 bases left in between. CDR1 is SGHTA, CDR2 FQGNSA, per germline. This CDR3 contains 13 residues. CDR3 residues: CASSPVAGNEQFF. In DNA, the CDR3 is TGTGCCAGCAGCCCGGTTGCGGGGAATGAGCAGTTCTTC.

J is TRBJ2-7 and V is TRBV12-3 or TRBV12-4; D call uncertain. The V gene lost 5 bases and the J gene lost 0 bases, with 8 bases spanning the gap. This CDR3 region has 13 residues. The CDR3 is CASSPRSSYEQYF. Written as DNA, the CDR3 is TGTGCCAGCAGTCCTAGGAGCTCCTACGAGCAGTACTTC.

This clone was observed at least ten times. The chain has TRBV28 and TRBJ1-6; 7 nucleotides line up with TRBD1. The junction had 5 bases not matched to a gene; V was cut back by 6 bases and J by 6 bases. The CDR3 loop spans 14 amino acids. Per the germline V gene, CDR1 is MDHEN and CDR2 is SYDVKM. CDR3 DNA sequence: TGTGCCAGCAGATTCGGGACAGCTAATTCACCCCTCCACTTT. Residues: CASRFGTANSPLHF.

The chain is built from TRBV18 and TRBJ1-1; D is undetermined. This CDR3 is 13 amino acids long. V was shortened by 5 bases and J by 3 bases, with 10 bases between the two germline ends. Germline V gene lookup returns CDR1 KGHSH and CDR2 LQKENI. The CDR3 spells CASSYIGDTEAFF. CDR3 sequence (DNA): TGTGCCAGCTCATATATCGGGGACACTGAAGCTTTCTTT.

V gene TRBV18 combines with J gene TRBJ2-7, with TRBD2 as a possible D gene (5 bases). Germline lookup yields CDR1 KGHSH and CDR2 LQKENI. The CDR3 contains 15 residues. The V end was cut by 4 bases, the J end by 5 bases, with 18 bases between. The chain's CDR3 is CASSRAEASTNEQYF. In nucleotides, the CDR3 is TGTGCCAGCTCACGGGCGGAGGCCTCCACCAACGAGCAGTACTTC.

The gene calls are TRBV7-9 and TRBJ1-6; no clear D gene. The CDR3 has 15 amino acids. Germline assignment: CDR1 SEHNR and CDR2 FQNEAQ (reference sequence). Trimming stripped 10 bases from V and 4 bases from J, with 17 bases between. The CDR3 DNA reads as TGTGCCACCACAGCGAACGAGGCATATAATTCACCCCTCCACTTT. Protein product: CATTANEAYNSPLHF.

By share of the sample, this clone is medium-sized (0.01 to 0.1%). The J gene is TRBJ2-1, the V gene TRBV9; 7 nucleotides match TRBD2. Germline values: CDR1 SGDLS, CDR2 YYNGEE. The CDR3 has 16 residues. V gave up 3 bases and J gave up 4 bases; unmatched junction bases: 10. The CDR3 bases are TGTGCCAGCAGCGAAGGTCGGCGGGAGTCTTACAATGAGCAGTTCTTC. It yields the protein CASSEGRRESYNEQFF. The entire variable domain, with the rest obtained from reference TRBV9 and TRBJ2-1, is as follows: DSGVTQTPKHLITATGQRVTLRCSPRSGDLSVYWYQQSLDQGLQFLIQYYNGEERAKGNILERFSAQQFPDLHSELNLSSLELGDSALYFCASSEGRRESYNEQFFGPGTRLTVL.

The chain carries TRBV4-3 and TRBJ2-5; D is possibly TRBD2 (5 bases). V was pared by 0 bases and J by 7 bases, with 27 bases between. The CDR3 contains 19 residues. The germline gives CDR1 LGHNA, CDR2 YSLEER. The CDR3 is CASSQEMTSGGPYRRTQYF. CDR3 bases: TGCGCCAGCAGCCAAGAGATGACTTCAGGAGGACCCTACCGGCGGACCCAGTACTTC.

V usage is TRBV6-5 and J usage is TRBJ1-3, with a possible D match to TRBD1 (5 bases). Germline CDR1 reads MNHEY; CDR2 reads SVGAGI. The CDR3 runs 14 residues. With 3 bases removed from V and 4 bases from J, the gap between germline ends came to 10 bases. CDR3 amino acids: CASSYSGPGNTIYF. The CDR3 coding sequence is TGTGCCAGCAGTTATTCAGGGCCCGGAAACACCATATATTTT.

The rearrangement uses TRBV2 and TRBJ2-3; 12 nucleotides match TRBD2. CDR1 SNHLY and CDR2 FYNNEI come from the germline V gene. This CDR3 is 15 amino acids long. The trim removed 6 bases at V and 4 bases at J, leaving 5 bases unmatched. CDR3 sequence (DNA): TGTGCCAGCAGGGTGACTAGCGGGAGCCCAGATACGCAGTATTTT. Its protein product is CASRVTSGSPDTQYF.

This clone has a count of ten or more. The chain employs TRBV7-2 and TRBJ2-7, with TRBD1 matching 8 bases. This CDR3 contains 16 residues. Germline values: CDR1 SGHTA, CDR2 FQGNSA. Losses at the gene ends were 0 bases for V and 1 base for J; bases not matched to a gene: 5. CDR3 coding DNA: TGTGCCAGCAGCTTAGCGGGAGGACAGGGATCCTACGAGCAGTACTTC. This encodes CASSLAGGQGSYEQYF.

The V and J genes are TRBV10-1 and TRBJ1-2; 7 nucleotides match TRBD1. CDR3 length: 16 residues. CDR1 and CDR2 (germline): WNHNN, SYGVQD (reference sequence). Trimming cost V 0 bases and J 0 bases; bases outside gene matches: 4. DNA for the CDR3: TGCGCCAGCAGTGAGTCGGACAGGAGATCTAACTATGGCTACACCTTC. The encoded protein is CASSESDRRSNYGYTF.

This clone was detected only a few times. The chain recombines TRBV18 with TRBJ2-4; 7 nucleotides align to TRBD2. Germline V CDR1 and CDR2: KGHSH, LQKENI. Trimming at V came to 3 bases and at J to 7 bases, leaving 12 bases not matched to a gene. The CDR3 is made up of 16 amino acids. The CDR3 nucleotides are TGTGCCAGCTCACCCCCTGGCGGGAGTGGTTTCAACATTCAGTACTTC. It yields the protein CASSPPGGSGFNIQYF.

V is TRBV5-4 and J is TRBJ2-6, with 7 positions matching TRBD1. From germline, CDR1 is SGHNT and CDR2 YYREEE (reference sequence). Trimming took 4 bases from V and 2 from J; bases not matched to a gene: 9. This CDR3 region has 17 residues. The CDR3 protein is CASSLQGRRTGANVLTF. The CDR3, as DNA: TGTGCCAGCAGCCTACAGGGGCGGAGAACTGGGGCCAACGTCCTGACTTTC.